The entry that follows covers one T cell receptor beta chain sequence. The data were taken from a study of blood T cell repertoires in COVID-19. As processed by the authors: Counts of nucleated cells, estimated from reference gene primer amplification, were obtained. TCRdb's copy holds only in-frame clones and misses some; the assay was immunoSEQ multiplex PCR. V and J calls and clone size are copied from that table; D and trimming were computed from the DNA. The sample contains 200,000 to 250,000 clones, about four fifths of which appear only once. From germline, CDR1 is MNHEY and CDR2 SMNVEV (reference sequence). V lost 8 bases to trimming and J lost 3 bases, with 8 bases between them. The CDR3 sequence is 12 residues long.

This chain connects TRBV27 to TRBJ2-1; perhaps TRBD2 as D (6 bases). The sample was peripheral blood. The TCR was taken from a woman of 80 years or more with COVID-19, enrolled during active disease. The CDR3 DNA follows: TGTGCCAGCGGGACTTACTACAATGAGCAGTTCTTC. It is translated as CASGTYYNEQFF.